A single sample gave rise to the 10 T cell receptor beta chains below, sequenced in a study of blood T cell repertoires in COVID-19. Sequenced by immunoSEQ multiplex PCR; TCRdb stores in-frame clones only, minus some. The profile shows 50,000 to 70,000 clones, 80% to 95% of them singletons. The sequencing input was peripheral blood. The receptors stem from a human donor with active COVID-19. The donor label of this sample is uncertain.

The J gene is TRBJ2-7, the V gene TRBV7-9; the match to TRBD1 covers 8 bases. Germline V gene sequence: CDR1 SEHNR, CDR2 FQNEAQ (reference sequence). With 6 bases clipped from V and 2 bases from J, the junction kept 12 bases outside the gene matches. The CDR3 covers 16 residues. CDR3 DNA sequence: TGTGCCAGCAGTACCCGGACAGGGCAAATACCCTACGAGCAGTACTTC. As protein: CASSTRTGQIPYEQYF. Together with reference TRBV7-9 and TRBJ2-7, the CDR3 gives the full variable domain: DTGVSQNPRHKITKRGQNVTFRCDPISEHNRLYWYRQTLGQGPEFLTYFQNEAQLEKSRLLSDRFSAERPKGSFSTLEIQRTEQGDSAMYLCASSTRTGQIPYEQYFGPGTRLTVT.

This chain joins TRBV5-1 and TRBJ1-4; 7 bases fit TRBD1. Germline CDR1 and CDR2: SGHRS and YFSETQ. V lost 0 bases and J lost 8; bases outside the gene matches: 16. The length of the CDR3 is 18 residues. As DNA, the CDR3 is TGCGCCAGCAGCTTGGGTTTGAAATATGACAGGGTTGGCGAAAAACTGTTTTTT. Protein sequence: CASSLGLKYDRVGEKLFF.

The chain combines TRBV29-1 with TRBJ2-7; D is possibly TRBD1 (6 bases). The CDR3 sequence is 14 residues long. V was clipped by 0 bases and J by 4 bases, with 13 bases between them. From germline, CDR1 is SQVTM and CDR2 ANQGSEA. The CDR3 nucleotides are TGCAGCGTTGAAGAGGAAAACAGGGCTTACGAGCAGTACTTC. Protein: CSVEEENRAYEQYF.

This clone has just one count. The rearrangement links TRBV19 to TRBJ1-2, with 8 bases matching TRBD1. J was trimmed by 4 bases and V by 5 bases; bases with no gene match: 9. The CDR3 runs to 15 residues. CDR1 LNHDA and CDR2 SQIVND come from the germline V gene (reference sequence). CDR3 coding DNA: TGTGCCAGTAGTCCGATGGACAGGGCAGGCTATGGCTACACCTTC. Its translation: CASSPMDRAGYGYTF. Looking up the rest from reference TRBV19 and TRBJ1-2 gives the full variable domain: DGGITQSPKYLFRKEGQNVTLSCEQNLNHDAMYWYRQDPGQGLRLIYYSQIVNDFQKGDIAEGYSVSREKKESFPLTVTSAQKNPTAFYLCASSPMDRAGYGYTFGSGTRLTVV.

The rearrangement uses TRBV27 and TRBJ1-1; no definite D call. Germline CDR1 reads MNHEY; CDR2 reads SMNVEV (reference sequence). The CDR3 extends over 14 amino acids. V was clipped by 2 bases and J by 5 bases, with 12 bases between them. CDR3 protein: CASSLERATTEAFF. The CDR3 bases are TGTGCCAGCAGTTTAGAGCGGGCAACGACTGAAGCTTTCTTT.

The CDR3 region has the DNA TGTGCCTGGAGTGTCGGAGGGGAAACTGAAGCTTTCTTT. It codes for CAWSVGGETEAFF. This chain connects TRBV30 to TRBJ1-1, with D tentatively TRBD1 (5 bases). Germline lookup yields CDR1 GTSNPN and CDR2 SVGIG (reference sequence). This CDR3 comprises 13 residues. Trimming pared 0 bases from V and 5 bases from J, leaving 10 bases between.

The V call is TRBV11-2, the J call TRBJ1-1, with D perhaps matching TRBD1 (6 bases). Germline V gives CDR1 SGHAT, CDR2 FQNNGV. V was clipped by 5 bases and J by 1 base, with 8 bases between them. The CDR3 loop spans 13 amino acids. The CDR3 nucleotides read TGTGCCAGCAGCCAGGGGACGAACACTGAAGCTTTCTTT. Translated: CASSQGTNTEAFF.

The rearrangement uses TRBV30 and TRBJ1-2; the match to TRBD1 covers 7 bases. This CDR3 is built from 15 residues. V lost 2 bases and J lost 2; bases outside the gene matches: 8. The germline CDR1 and CDR2 sequences are GTSNPN and SVGIG (reference sequence). In DNA form, the CDR3 reads TGTGCCTGGAGTAGACCGGGACAGAAGAACTATGGCTACACCTTC. This encodes CAWSRPGQKNYGYTF.

The V call is TRBV28, the J call TRBJ2-1; tentatively, D is TRBD2 (6 bases). The CDR3 spans 15 residues. The germline V and J ends were trimmed by 5 bases and 6 bases, with 17 bases remaining between them. Germline V CDR1 and CDR2: MDHEN, SYDVKM. CDR3 loop: CASSLTSGLTNEQFF. The CDR3 DNA sequence: TGTGCCAGCAGTCTTACATCGGGACTCACCAATGAGCAGTTCTTC.

The rearrangement uses TRBV2 and TRBJ1-3, with D possibly being TRBD1 (5 bases). The CDR3 length is 13 residues. Trimming shortened V by 6 bases and J by 4 bases, and 10 bases separated the two germline ends. CDR1 is SNHLY, CDR2 FYNNEI, per germline. The CDR3 DNA reads as TGTGCCAGCAGCTCAGGGTCCGGAAACACCATATATTTT. Amino acids: CASSSGSGNTIYF.